This is a list of T cell receptor beta chains from one sample in a study of regulatory T cells in long-lasting Graves disease. TCRdb called the multiplex PCR reads again in MiXCR, with one record for every CDR3 protein. The sample lists over 300,000 distinct CDR3 sequences, around a fifth occurring once. Sample: peripheral blood mononuclear cells (PBMCs), taken when the disease was refractory, from a patient treated with antithyroid drugs. The receptors shown here come from a female donor with Graves disease. Each CDR3 is given with its conserved first and last residue. The D gene is left open where the match is weak. Part of the rows lack a size; the others show once, few, many or a class for expanded clones.

NA,TRBJ1-5,TRBV7-2,NA,TGTGCCAGCAGCTTAGGAGACAGTTATCATCAGCCCCAGCATTTT,CASSLGDSYHQPQHF
many,TRBJ1-5,TRBV2,NA,TGTGCCAGCAGGTCACAAGGACAGCCCCAGCATTTT,CASRSQGQPQHF
many,TRBJ2-2,TRBV12-3/TRBV12-4,TRBD1,TGTGCCAGCACCAAAGGATACAGGGGATCGGACACCGGGGAGCTGTTTTTT,CASTKGYRGSDTGELFF
few,TRBJ1-1,TRBV11-3,NA,TGTGCCAGCAGCTCAGGTTTAAACCGGGCTTTCTTT,CASSSGLNRAFF
many,TRBJ2-5,TRBV7-3,NA,TGTGCCAGCAGCTTAACTGTTAGCCTCCCCCAAGAGACCCAGTACTTC,CASSLTVSLPQETQYF
many,TRBJ1-5,TRBV27,NA,TGTGCCAGCAGTTTATCATCCCATCAGCCCCAGCATTTT,CASSLSSHQPQHF
NA,TRBJ2-7,TRBV11-2,NA,TGTGCCAGCAGGCCGGTCTTTTCCTACGAGCAGTACTTC,CASRPVFSYEQYF
many,TRBJ1-2,TRBV7-9,TRBD1,TGTGCCAGCAGCGCCCTGGACAGGAACTATGGCTACACCTTC,CASSALDRNYGYTF
many,TRBJ2-5,TRBV30,NA,TGTGCCTGGAATTACGGGGCTGAGACCCAGTACTTC,CAWNYGAETQYF
NA,TRBJ2-2,TRBV5-1,TRBD2,TGCGCCAGCAGCTTGGGTGCTAGCGGGACCGGGGAGCTGTTTTTT,CASSLGASGTGELFF